This T cell receptor beta chain was observed in a study of metastatic and nonmetastatic thyroid tumors. Study summary: A comparison of repertoires was made across blood and tumor or nodule tissue from malignant and benign thyroid patients. Study conclusions and caveats: TCR beta diversity was reportedly significantly higher in malignant thyroid tumors than benign nodules, in blood and tumor.

The V segment lost 10 bases and the J segment 5 bases; nucleotides outside the gene matches: 14. The CDR3 spans 15 residues. Germline V gives CDR1 SNHLY, CDR2 FYNNEI. Original methodology: A papillary thyroid cancer distant-metastasis classifier was built from CDR3 differences across clinicopathological groups. TCRdb re-called the PCR reads with MiXCR. Here the V and J calls rest on TCRdb's processing, not on the authors' analysis. Of roughly 14,000 clones listed, around a third are singletons. Among the patients, none had received any treatment before thyroid surgery. This clone was counted only a few times. The antigen remains unidentified.

The TCR comes from a female donor with papillary thyroid cancer or a benign thyroid nodule (not recorded which). Some clones in this sample may be carry-over from other donors' samples. The sequenced sample consisted of tumor tissue. V and J are TRBV2 and TRBJ1-2; 9 bases are a match to TRBD1. CDR3 protein: CANRERTGALYGYTF. In DNA, the CDR3 is TGTGCCAACAGGGAACGGACAGGGGCCCTATATGGCTACACCTTC.